This note documents a single TCR beta chain sequence. This record comes from a study of blood T cell repertoires in COVID-19. As for the study in general: Researchers got acute and convalescent COVID-19 samples from the United States, Italy and Spain. T cells, B-cell-depleted T cells, or PBMCs provided the cDNA or gDNA that served as material.

Germline assignment: CDR1 SGHNT and CDR2 YYREEE (reference sequence). J lost 7 bases, V lost 0 bases, and 13 bases had no gene match. This CDR3 contains 20 residues. In the authors' workflow: Reference gene primer amplification gave nucleated cell count estimates. Libraries were prepared by immunoSEQ multiplex PCR; TCRdb keeps only in-frame clonotypes and omits some of them. The V and J calls and clone size are taken from that table; D and trimming were inferred from the DNA. The table includes approximately 90,000 clones, approximately 81% detected once. The clonotype originates from a man between 60 and 75 years old with acute or convalescent COVID-19. The sequencing input was peripheral blood. The chain employs TRBV5-4 and TRBJ2-1; 16 nucleotides align to TRBD2. As DNA, the CDR3 is TGTGCCAGCAGCTTGGGAAGATCGGGACTAGCGGGGGGGCAGAGGAATGAGCAGTTCTTC. This encodes CASSLGRSGLAGGQRNEQFF.